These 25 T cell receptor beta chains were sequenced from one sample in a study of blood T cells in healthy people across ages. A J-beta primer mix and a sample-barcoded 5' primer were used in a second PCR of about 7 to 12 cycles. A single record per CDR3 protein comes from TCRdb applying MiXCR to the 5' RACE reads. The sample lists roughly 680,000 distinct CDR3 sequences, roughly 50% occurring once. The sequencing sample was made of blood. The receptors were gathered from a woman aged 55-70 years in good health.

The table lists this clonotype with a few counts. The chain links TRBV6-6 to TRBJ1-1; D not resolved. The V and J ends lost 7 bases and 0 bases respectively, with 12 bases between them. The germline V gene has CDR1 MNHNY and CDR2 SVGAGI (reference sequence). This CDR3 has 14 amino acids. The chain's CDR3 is CASTQPGMNTEAFF. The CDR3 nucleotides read TGTGCCAGCACCCAACCGGGGATGAACACTGAAGCTTTCTTT.

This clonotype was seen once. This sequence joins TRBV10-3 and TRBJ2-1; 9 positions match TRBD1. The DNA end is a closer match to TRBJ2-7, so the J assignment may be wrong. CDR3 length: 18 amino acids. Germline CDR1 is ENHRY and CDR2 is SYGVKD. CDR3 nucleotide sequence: TGTGCCATCAGTGAAACAGGGGGCGCGAGAAAATCCTACAATGAGCAGTACTTC. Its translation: CAISETGGARKSYNEQYF.

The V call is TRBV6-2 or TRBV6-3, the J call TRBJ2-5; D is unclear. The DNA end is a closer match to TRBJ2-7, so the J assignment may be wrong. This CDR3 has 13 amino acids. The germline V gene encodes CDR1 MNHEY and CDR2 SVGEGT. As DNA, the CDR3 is TGTGCCAGCGGGGAAGGACCGATCTACGAGCAGTACTTC. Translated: CASGEGPIYEQYF.

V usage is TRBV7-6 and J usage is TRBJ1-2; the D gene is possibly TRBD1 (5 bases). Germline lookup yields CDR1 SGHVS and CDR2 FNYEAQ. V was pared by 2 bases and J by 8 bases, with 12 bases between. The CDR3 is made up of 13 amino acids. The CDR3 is CASSLRGEDGYTF. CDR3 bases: TGTGCCAGCAGCTTACGGGGGGAGGACGGCTACACCTTC.

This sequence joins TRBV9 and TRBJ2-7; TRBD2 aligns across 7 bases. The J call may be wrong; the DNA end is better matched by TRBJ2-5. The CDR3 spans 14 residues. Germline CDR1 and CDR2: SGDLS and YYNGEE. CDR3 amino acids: CASSVGGGAETQYF. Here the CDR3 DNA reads TGTGCCAGCAGCGTAGGGGGGGGAGCGGAGACCCAGTACTTC.

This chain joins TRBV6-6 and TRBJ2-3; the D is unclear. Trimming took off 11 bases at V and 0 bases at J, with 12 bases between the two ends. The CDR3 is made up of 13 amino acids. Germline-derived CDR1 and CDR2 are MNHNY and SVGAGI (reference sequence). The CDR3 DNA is TGTGCCTCCCGTGAGCTGAGCACAGATACGCAGTATTTT. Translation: CASRELSTDTQYF.

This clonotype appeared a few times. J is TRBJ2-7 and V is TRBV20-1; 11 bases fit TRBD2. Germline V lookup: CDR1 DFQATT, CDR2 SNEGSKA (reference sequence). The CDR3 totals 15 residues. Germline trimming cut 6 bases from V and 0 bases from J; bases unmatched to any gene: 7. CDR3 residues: CSASLGTSGSYEQYF. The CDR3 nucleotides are TGCAGTGCGAGCCTCGGGACTAGCGGCTCCTACGAGCAGTACTTC.

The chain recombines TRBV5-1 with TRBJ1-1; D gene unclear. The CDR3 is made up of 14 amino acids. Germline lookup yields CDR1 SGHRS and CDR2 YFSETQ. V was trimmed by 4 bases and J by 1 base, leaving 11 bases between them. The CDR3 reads CASSILDGNTEAFF. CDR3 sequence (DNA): TGCGCCAGCAGCATACTGGATGGGAACACTGAAGCTTTCTTT.

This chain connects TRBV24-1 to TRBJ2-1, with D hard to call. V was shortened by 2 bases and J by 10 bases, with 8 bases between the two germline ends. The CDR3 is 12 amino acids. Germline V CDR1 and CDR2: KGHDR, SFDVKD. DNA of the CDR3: TGTGCCACCAGTGATTCCGTAAGGGAGCAGTTCTTC. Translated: CATSDSVREQFF.

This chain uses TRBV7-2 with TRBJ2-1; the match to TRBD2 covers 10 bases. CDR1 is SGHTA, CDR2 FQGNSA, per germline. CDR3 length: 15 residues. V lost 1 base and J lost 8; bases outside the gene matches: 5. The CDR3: CASSLGGAGGYEQFF. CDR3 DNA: TGTGCCAGCAGCTTAGGTGGAGCGGGAGGGTATGAGCAGTTCTTC. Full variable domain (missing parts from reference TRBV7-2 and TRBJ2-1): GAGVSQSPSNKVTEKGKDVELRCDPISGHTALYWYRQSLGQGLEFLIYFQGNSAPDKSGLPSDRFSAERTGGSVSTLTIQRTQQEDSAVYLCASSLGGAGGYEQFFGPGTRLTVL.

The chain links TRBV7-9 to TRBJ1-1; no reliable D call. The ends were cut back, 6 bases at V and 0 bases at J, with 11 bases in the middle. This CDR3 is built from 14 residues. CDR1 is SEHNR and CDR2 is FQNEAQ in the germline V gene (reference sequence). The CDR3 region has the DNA TGTGCCAGCAGGCCCCCGTCTATGAACACTGAAGCTTTCTTT. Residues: CASRPPSMNTEAFF.

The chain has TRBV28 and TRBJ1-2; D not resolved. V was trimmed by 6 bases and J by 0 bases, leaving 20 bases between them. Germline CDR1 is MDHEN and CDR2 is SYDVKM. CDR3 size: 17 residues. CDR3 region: CASRYGWAGLTNYGYTF. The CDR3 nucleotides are TGTGCCAGCAGATACGGTTGGGCAGGCCTTACTAACTATGGCTACACCTTC.

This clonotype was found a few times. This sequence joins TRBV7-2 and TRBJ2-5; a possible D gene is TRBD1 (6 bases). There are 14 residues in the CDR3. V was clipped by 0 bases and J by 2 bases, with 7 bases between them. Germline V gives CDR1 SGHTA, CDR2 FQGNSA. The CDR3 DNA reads TGTGCCAGCAGCTTAGCGGGGGCACAAGAGACCCAGTACTTC. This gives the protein CASSLAGAQETQYF.

The CDR3 bases are TGTGCCAGCAGTTTGACCCCCGGGAGAGAGGATACGCAGTATTTT. It encodes CASSLTPGREDTQYF. V usage is TRBV28 and J usage is TRBJ2-3; tentatively, D is TRBD2 (6 bases). This CDR3 contains 15 residues. Trimming stripped 3 bases from V and 6 bases from J, with 16 bases between. Germline V gives CDR1 MDHEN, CDR2 SYDVKM.

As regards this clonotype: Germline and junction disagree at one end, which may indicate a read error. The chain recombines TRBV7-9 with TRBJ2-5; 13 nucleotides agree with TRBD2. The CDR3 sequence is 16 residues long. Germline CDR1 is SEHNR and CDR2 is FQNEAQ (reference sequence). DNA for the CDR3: TGTGTCAGCAGCGTAGGACTAGCGGGAGATGGAGAGACCCAGTACTTC. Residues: CVSSVGLAGDGETQYF.

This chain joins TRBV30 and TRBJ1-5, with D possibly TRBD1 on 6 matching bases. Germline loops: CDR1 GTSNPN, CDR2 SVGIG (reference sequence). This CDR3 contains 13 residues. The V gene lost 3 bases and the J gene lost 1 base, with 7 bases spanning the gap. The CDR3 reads CAWRDRSNQPQHF. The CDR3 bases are TGTGCCTGGAGGGACAGAAGCAATCAGCCCCAGCATTTT.

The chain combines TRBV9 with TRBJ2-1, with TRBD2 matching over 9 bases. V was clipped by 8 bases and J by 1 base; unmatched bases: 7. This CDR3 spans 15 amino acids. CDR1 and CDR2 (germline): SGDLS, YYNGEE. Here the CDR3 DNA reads TGTGCCAGTCAAGCGGGAGGTGGGTCCTACAATGAGCAGTTCTTC. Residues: CASQAGGGSYNEQFF.

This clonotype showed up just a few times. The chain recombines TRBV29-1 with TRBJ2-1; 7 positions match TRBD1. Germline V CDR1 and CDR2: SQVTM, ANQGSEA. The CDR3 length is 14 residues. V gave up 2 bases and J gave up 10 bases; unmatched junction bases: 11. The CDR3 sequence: CSVEKGAIGREQFF. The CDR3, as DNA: TGCAGCGTTGAAAAGGGGGCAATCGGAAGGGAGCAGTTCTTC.

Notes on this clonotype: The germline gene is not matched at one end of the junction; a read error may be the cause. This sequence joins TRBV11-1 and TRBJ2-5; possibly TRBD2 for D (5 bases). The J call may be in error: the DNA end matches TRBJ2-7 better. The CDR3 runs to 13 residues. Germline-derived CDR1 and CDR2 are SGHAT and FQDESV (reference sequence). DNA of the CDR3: TGTGCCAGCAGCCCTAGCCGGTCCTTCGAGCAGTACTTC. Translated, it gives CASSPSRSFEQYF.

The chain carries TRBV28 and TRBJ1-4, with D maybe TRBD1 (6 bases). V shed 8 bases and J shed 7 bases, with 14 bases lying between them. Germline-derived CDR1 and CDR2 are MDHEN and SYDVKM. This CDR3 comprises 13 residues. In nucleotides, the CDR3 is TGTGCCAGCGCGCCCGGGGGCATTGAAAAACTGTTTTTT. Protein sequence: CASAPGGIEKLFF.

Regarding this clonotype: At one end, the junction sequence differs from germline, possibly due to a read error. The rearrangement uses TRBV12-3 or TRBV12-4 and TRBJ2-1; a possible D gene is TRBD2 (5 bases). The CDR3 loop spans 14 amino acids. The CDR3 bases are TGTGCCAGCAATCCCCGGAGGTCCTACAATGGGCAGTTCTTC. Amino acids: CASNPRRSYNGQFF.

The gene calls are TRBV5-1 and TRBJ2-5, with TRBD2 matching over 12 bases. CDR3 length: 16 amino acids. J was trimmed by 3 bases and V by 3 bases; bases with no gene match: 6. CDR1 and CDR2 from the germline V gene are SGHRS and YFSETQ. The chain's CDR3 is CASSSSGLAGKETQYF. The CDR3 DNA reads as TGCGCCAGCAGCTCCAGTGGACTAGCGGGGAAAGAGACCCAGTACTTC.

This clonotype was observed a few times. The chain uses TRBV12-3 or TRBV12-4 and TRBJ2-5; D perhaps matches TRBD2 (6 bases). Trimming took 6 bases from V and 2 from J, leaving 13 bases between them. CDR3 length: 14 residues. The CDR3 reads CASSNEGLQETQYF. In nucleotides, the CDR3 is TGTGCCAGCAGCAATGAGGGACTTCAAGAGACCCAGTACTTC.

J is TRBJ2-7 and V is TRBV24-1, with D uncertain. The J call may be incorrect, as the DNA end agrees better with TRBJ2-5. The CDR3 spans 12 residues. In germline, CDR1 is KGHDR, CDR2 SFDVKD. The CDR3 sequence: CATSELVGTQYF. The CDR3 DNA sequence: TGTGCCACCAGTGAATTGGTGGGGACCCAGTACTTC.

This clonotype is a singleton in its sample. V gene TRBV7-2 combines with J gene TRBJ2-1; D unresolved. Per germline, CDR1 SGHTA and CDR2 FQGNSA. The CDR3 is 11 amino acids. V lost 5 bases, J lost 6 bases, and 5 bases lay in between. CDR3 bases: TGTGCCAGCAGCCGAATCAATGAGCAGTTCTTC. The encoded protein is CASSRINEQFF. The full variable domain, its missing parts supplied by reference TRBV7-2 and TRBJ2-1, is GAGVSQSPSNKVTEKGKDVELRCDPISGHTALYWYRQSLGQGLEFLIYFQGNSAPDKSGLPSDRFSAERTGGSVSTLTIQRTQQEDSAVYLCASSRINEQFFGPGTRLTVL.